The 5 T cell receptor beta chains below were found in one sample sequenced in a study of blood T cell repertoires in COVID-19. Sequencing used immunoSEQ multiplex PCR; TCRdb keeps in-frame clones, though not all of them. The table lists about 280,000 clones, roughly 85% of them singletons, with around 2.5% in the top ten. Sequencing used PBMCs or T cells enriched from blood (not recorded which). Receptor source: a woman in her 50s who had recovered from COVID-19.

This clone has just a few counts. This chain uses TRBV18 with TRBJ2-7; unclear D gene. V was cut by 6 bases and J by 0 bases, with 15 bases left in between. The CDR3 is made up of 15 amino acids. Germline V lookup: CDR1 KGHSH, CDR2 LQKENI. The DNA of the CDR3 is TGTGCCAGCTCTGCTGAGACTTCAAGCTCCTACGAGCAGTACTTC. Translation gives CASSAETSSSYEQYF. The variable domain in full, completed from reference TRBV18 and TRBJ2-7, reads NAGVMQNPRHLVRRRGQEARLRCSPMKGHSHVYWYRQLPEEGLKFMVYLQKENIIDESGMPKERFSAEFPKEGPSILRIQQVVRGDSAAYFCASSAETSSSYEQYFGPGTRLTVT.

The chain recombines TRBV11-3 with TRBJ1-1, with D unclear. The germline V gene has CDR1 SGHNT and CDR2 YENEEA. Between the trimmed V and J ends, which lost 5 bases and 5 bases, there was a span of 12 bases. CDR3 size: 13 residues. As DNA, the CDR3 is TGTGCCAGCAGCAAAGTTCCGGGGACTGAAGCTTTCTTT. Translating gives CASSKVPGTEAFF.

This clone has only one observation. The chain recombines TRBV4-2 with TRBJ2-5, with D possibly matching TRBD2 (6 bases). Looked up from germline, CDR1 is LGHNA and CDR2 is YNFKEQ. The CDR3 sequence is 15 residues long. Trimming left V 0 bases short and J 4 bases short, with 12 bases between. The CDR3 nucleotides read TGTGCCAGCAGCCAAGATGGCCGGGGGAGAGAGACCCAGTACTTC. This encodes CASSQDGRGRETQYF.

This clone has just a few counts. The sample carries other DNA sequences with the same CDR3. V and J are TRBV2 and TRBJ2-2, with a tentative D call TRBD1 (6 bases). The length of the CDR3 is 12 residues. V lost 4 bases to trimming and J lost 6 bases, with 6 bases between them. Germline loops: CDR1 SNHLY, CDR2 FYNNEI. CDR3 in amino acids: CASSGQAGELFF. In nucleotides, the CDR3 is TGTGCCAGCAGTGGACAGGCCGGGGAGCTGTTTTTT.

This clone has only a few counts. J is TRBJ1-1 and V is TRBV2, with 7 bases aligning to TRBD1. The CDR3 has 14 amino acids. The germline gives CDR1 SNHLY, CDR2 FYNNEI. V shed 5 bases, J shed 1 base, and the junction held 4 bases outside the gene matches. CDR3 region: CASSRQGPNTEAFF. CDR3 coding DNA: TGTGCCAGCAGTAGACAGGGCCCGAACACTGAAGCTTTCTTT.